This T cell receptor (beta chain) was recorded in a study of radiation and T cells in renal cell carcinoma. Time point denoted: blood 4 weeks post-SBRT, at nephrectomy. Treatment denoted: 15 Gy SBRT to primary tumor, nephrectomy 4 weeks later. Findings and caveats of the study: In blood, top tumor clones expanded by 2 weeks, shrinking by 4.

Germline CDR1 reads SGDLS; CDR2 reads YYNGEE. This CDR3 has 13 residues. V was clipped by 0 bases and J by 5 bases, with 9 bases between them. Method: immunoSEQ multiplex PCR; TCRdb's copy keeps in-frame clones and lacks some. The top ten hold under 8.5% of the sample, which has 97,000 or so clones, around 80% seen once. To note about this clone: Its antigen is undetermined.

The genes are TRBV9 and TRBJ2-7; D is unresolved. This TCR came from a man between 60 and 75 years old with renal cell carcinoma. Specimen: blood, collected from a patient whose treatment included radiotherapy and nephrectomy. CDR3 DNA: TGTGCCAGCAGCGTAGAGATAGGGAACGAGCAGTACTTC. Its protein product is CASSVEIGNEQYF.